Only a few counts were recorded for the clone carrying this T cell receptor (beta chain). Antigen specificity is unknown. PCR was performed a second time for roughly 6 to 12 cycles using a sample-barcoded 5' primer and a J-beta primer mix. The authors tagged each cDNA molecule using a template-switch adaptor with 12 random nucleotides. TCRdb re-derived calls from the 5' RACE reads in MiXCR, one entry per CDR3 protein. The sample yields fewer than 800,000 distinct CDR3 sequences, about 52% seen once. The data stem from a study of blood T cells in healthy people across ages. General study results and limits: Nothing was known about donor CMV status, and this possibly confounded expanded clonotype changes.

The receptor comes from an older woman in good health. The sample taken for sequencing was blood.

Here the CDR3 DNA reads TGCGCCAGCAGCCAAGGGATGGCAGGAGCTTTGAACGAGCAGTACTTC. This gives the protein CASSQGMAGALNEQYF. The chain employs TRBV4-3 and TRBJ2-7; no definite D call. CDR3 length equals 16 residues. Germline lookup yields CDR1 LGHNA and CDR2 YSLEER. V was pared by 1 base and J by 5 bases, with 18 bases between.